The next 22 T cell receptor beta chains were all read from a single sample in a study of patients and donors after allogeneic stem cell transplantation. Each CDR3 protein gets one entry after TCRdb re-called the RT-PCR reads with MiXCR. Among about 34,000 distinct CDR3 sequences listed, 37% were seen once. The sequenced sample was blood, either unsorted or a sorted T cell fraction (not recorded which). The receptors derive from a human donor who was either an allogeneic HSCT recipient or a stem cell or donor lymphocyte infusion donor (not recorded which). It is not recorded whose cells these are; they may come from a transplant donor.

The rearrangement joins TRBV7-8 to TRBJ2-1; the match to TRBD1 covers 7 bases. The CDR3 consists of 15 residues. CDR1 is SGHVS and CDR2 is FQNEAQ in the germline V gene. Germline trimming cut 6 bases from V and 4 bases from J; bases unmatched to any gene: 9. The CDR3 protein is CASSLRGQSYNEQFF. CDR3 nucleotides: TGTGCCAGCAGTTTAAGGGGACAGTCATACAATGAGCAGTTCTTC.

The rearrangement joins TRBV11-2 to TRBJ1-1, with D possibly matching TRBD1 (6 bases). The germline V gene encodes CDR1 SGHAT and CDR2 FQNNGV. The CDR3 totals 14 residues. V was cut by 2 bases and J by 6 bases, with 13 bases left in between. DNA of the CDR3: TGTGCCAGCAGCTTAACCCGACAGGTCTCTGAAGCTTTCTTT. Translated: CASSLTRQVSEAFF. Full variable domain (outside the CDR3, taken from reference TRBV11-2 and TRBJ1-1): EAGVAQSPRYKIIEKRQSVAFWCNPISGHATLYWYQQILGQGPKLLIQFQNNGVVDDSQLPKDRFSAERLKGVDSTLKIQPAKLEDSAVYLCASSLTRQVSEAFFGQGTRLTVV.

The chain couples TRBV4-1 to TRBJ2-5; maybe TRBD2 (5 bases). The germline gives CDR1 MGHRA, CDR2 YSYEKL. V gave up 1 base and J gave up 4 bases, with 7 bases separating them. This CDR3 comprises 13 residues. The CDR3: CASSQVRGETQYF. The CDR3 nucleotides read TGCGCCAGCAGCCAAGTTCGGGGAGAGACCCAGTACTTC.

This clonotype was observed a handful of times. This chain joins TRBV20-1 and TRBJ1-1; possible D gene TRBD1, 6 bases. Germline CDR1 is DFQATT and CDR2 is SNEGSKA (reference sequence). V was shortened by 3 bases and J by 11 bases, with 16 bases between the two germline ends. This CDR3 has 12 amino acids. The CDR3 loop is CSASGRGGIAFF. CDR3 bases: TGCAGTGCTAGTGGGCGAGGGGGGATTGCTTTCTTT.

This chain joins TRBV7-9 and TRBJ2-5; the D is unclear. Trimming left V 1 base short and J 5 bases short, with 5 bases between. The length of the CDR3 is 12 residues. Germline V lookup: CDR1 SEHNR, CDR2 FQNEAQ (reference sequence). Here the CDR3 reads CASSLVPETQYF. CDR3 bases: TGTGCCAGCAGCTTAGTACCGGAGACCCAGTACTTC.

This clonotype was seen a handful of times. The chain carries TRBV5-1 and TRBJ2-1; 7 bases are shared with TRBD1. The CDR3 is 17 residues long. J gave up 7 bases and V 4 bases, and 17 bases lay outside the gene matches. Germline-derived CDR1 and CDR2 are SGHRS and YFSETQ. CDR3 residues: CASSQISTGALGNEQFF. Written as DNA, the CDR3 is TGCGCCAGCAGCCAGATATCAACAGGGGCTCTTGGGAATGAGCAGTTCTTC.

V gene TRBV5-1 combines with J gene TRBJ2-1; TRBD2 agrees at 16 bases. Trimming at V came to 3 bases and at J to 4 bases, leaving 1 base not matched to a gene. The CDR3 runs to 16 residues. The germline CDR1 and CDR2 sequences are SGHRS and YFSETQ. CDR3 nucleotide sequence: TGCGCCAGCAGCTGGGGACTAGCGGGAGGGTACAATGAGCAGTTCTTC. It is translated as CASSWGLAGGYNEQFF.

There are a few counts of this clonotype. V usage is TRBV7-9 and J usage is TRBJ1-1; 8 bases agree with TRBD1. This CDR3 has 14 residues. J gave up 6 bases and V 4 bases, and 7 bases lay outside the gene matches. CDR1 is SEHNR, CDR2 FQNEAQ, per germline (reference sequence). The CDR3 is CASSWLGQGAEAFF. CDR3 nucleotides: TGTGCCAGCAGCTGGCTAGGACAGGGCGCTGAAGCTTTCTTT.

The CDR3 is CASSVLSRQFF. Written as DNA, the CDR3 is TGTGCCAGCAGCGTCCTTAGCAGGCAGTTCTTC. The chain carries TRBV7-9 and TRBJ2-1; D gene uncertain. Germline loops: CDR1 SEHNR, CDR2 FQNEAQ (reference sequence). Trimming pared 5 bases from V and 12 bases from J, leaving 11 bases between. The CDR3 totals 11 residues.

This clonotype showed up just a few times. The chain uses TRBV27 and TRBJ2-3; possible D gene TRBD2, 6 bases. Germline V lookup: CDR1 MNHEY, CDR2 SMNVEV (reference sequence). Trimming removed 2 bases from V and 2 bases from J, with 8 bases in between. This CDR3 is built from 14 residues. The CDR3 is CASSLRRATDTQYF. CDR3 sequence (DNA): TGTGCCAGCAGTTTACGGAGGGCCACAGATACGCAGTATTTT.

The chain couples TRBV4-3 to TRBJ1-2; maybe TRBD1 (6 bases). Trimming took off 0 bases at V and 6 bases at J, with 14 bases between the two ends. The CDR3 covers 15 residues. The V gene's germline CDR1 is LGHNA and CDR2 YSLEER. CDR3 amino acids: CASSQELVRGHGYTF. CDR3 nucleotides: TGCGCCAGCAGCCAAGAATTGGTCAGGGGACATGGCTACACCTTC.

The chain is built from TRBV9 and TRBJ2-7; possibly TRBD1 for D (5 bases). The CDR3 extends over 15 amino acids. Looked up from germline, CDR1 is SGDLS and CDR2 is YYNGEE. The ends were cut back, 2 bases at V and 0 bases at J, with 12 bases in the middle. This CDR3 reads CASSVAATASYEQYF. DNA of the CDR3: TGTGCCAGCAGCGTCGCCGCGACAGCCTCCTACGAGCAGTACTTC.

This chain links TRBV9 with TRBJ1-3; 7 nucleotides line up with TRBD1. CDR3 size: 17 residues. Trimming at V came to 4 bases and at J to 0 bases, leaving 10 bases not matched to a gene. CDR1 and CDR2 from the germline V gene are SGDLS and YYNGEE. CDR3 loop: CASSRGQARLSGNTIYF. In nucleotides, the CDR3 is TGTGCCAGCAGCAGGGGGCAGGCGCGCCTCTCTGGAAACACCATATATTTT.

In DNA, the CDR3 is TGCGCCAGCAGCCAAATCCCTAATGGGGCCGGAAACACCATATATTTT. Translation gives CASSQIPNGAGNTIYF. The chain joins TRBV5-1 to TRBJ1-3, with a possible D match to TRBD1 (5 bases). V dropped 4 bases and J dropped 4 bases, with 18 bases sitting between them. The length of the CDR3 is 16 residues. Germline V gene lookup returns CDR1 SGHRS and CDR2 YFSETQ.

This clonotype has at least ten counts. This chain joins TRBV7-9 and TRBJ1-1, with 11 bases fitting TRBD1. The CDR3 length is 15 residues. The ends lost 3 bases at V and 4 bases at J; junction bases unmatched: 4. Germline V gives CDR1 SEHNR, CDR2 FQNEAQ (reference sequence). The CDR3 is CASSLGQGVGTEAFF. CDR3 bases: TGTGCCAGCAGCTTGGGACAGGGGGTCGGCACTGAAGCTTTCTTT. Filled out from reference TRBV7-9 and TRBJ1-1, the complete variable domain reads DTGVSQNPRHKITKRGQNVTFRCDPISEHNRLYWYRQTLGQGPEFLTYFQNEAQLEKSRLLSDRFSAERPKGSFSTLEIQRTEQGDSAMYLCASSLGQGVGTEAFFGQGTRLTVV.

The genes are TRBV12-3 or TRBV12-4 and TRBJ2-1, with D maybe TRBD1 (5 bases). The CDR3 consists of 14 residues. The V end was cut by 3 bases, the J end by 7 bases, with 13 bases between. Written as DNA, the CDR3 is TGTGCCAGCAGTTTTAGGGGTAATGGAAATGAGCAGTTCTTC. Encoded protein: CASSFRGNGNEQFF.

This clonotype showed up just a few times. This rearrangement joins TRBV20-1 to TRBJ1-1, with D tentatively TRBD1 (5 bases). Germline V gives CDR1 DFQATT, CDR2 SNEGSKA (reference sequence). This CDR3 is 12 amino acids long. V was pared by 1 base and J by 6 bases, with 9 bases between. CDR3 sequence: CSARGGMPEAFF. CDR3 DNA sequence: TGCAGTGCTAGAGGGGGGATGCCTGAAGCTTTCTTT.

This clonotype came up a few times. The chain is built from TRBV7-9 and TRBJ2-7; TRBD2 matches at 8 bases. The CDR3 length is 15 residues. The germline CDR1 and CDR2 sequences are SEHNR and FQNEAQ (reference sequence). After removal of 3 bases from V and 0 bases from J, the junction contained 4 bases not matched to a gene. The CDR3 DNA sequence: TGTGCCAGCAGCTTGACTAGCGACACCTCCTACGAGCAGTACTTC. As protein: CASSLTSDTSYEQYF. The whole variable domain, filled in from reference TRBV7-9 and TRBJ2-7, reads DTGVSQNPRHKITKRGQNVTFRCDPISEHNRLYWYRQTLGQGPEFLTYFQNEAQLEKSRLLSDRFSAERPKGSFSTLEIQRTEQGDSAMYLCASSLTSDTSYEQYFGPGTRLTVT.

This clonotype was observed a few times. This chain uses TRBV4-3 with TRBJ2-7; 12 positions match TRBD2. Looked up from germline, CDR1 is LGHNA and CDR2 is YSLEER. V shed 3 bases, J shed 3 bases, and the junction held 6 bases outside the gene matches. CDR3 length equals 16 residues. The CDR3 DNA sequence: TGCGCCAGCAGCCACCTAGCGGGGGGGCTCCACTACGAGCAGTACGTC. It codes for CASSHLAGGLHYEQYV.

V gene TRBV30 combines with J gene TRBJ1-5; no definite D call. V lost 0 bases, J lost 9 bases, and 12 bases lay in between. Germline values: CDR1 GTSNPN, CDR2 SVGIG (reference sequence). This CDR3 contains 13 residues. The CDR3 sequence is CAWSVMGIGPQHF. The CDR3 DNA reads as TGTGCCTGGAGTGTAATGGGGATCGGGCCCCAGCATTTT.

For the CDR3, the DNA is TGTGCCAGCAGCTTAGCGGGCCAAACGGAGACCCAGTACTTC. This encodes CASSLAGQTETQYF. The V call is TRBV5-6, the J call TRBJ2-5; TRBD2 is a possible D gene (6 bases). The V gene lost 2 bases and the J gene lost 5 bases, with 13 bases spanning the gap. The CDR3 contains 14 residues. The germline V gene encodes CDR1 SGHDT and CDR2 YYEEEE.

The V call is TRBV5-1, the J call TRBJ2-5; the match to TRBD1 covers 7 bases. Germline V gives CDR1 SGHRS, CDR2 YFSETQ. The V segment lost 3 bases and the J segment 5 bases; nucleotides outside the gene matches: 7. The CDR3 extends over 14 amino acids. The CDR3 DNA follows: TGCGCCAGCAGCTCCGACAGGGCTCTGGAGACCCAGTACTTC. Translated: CASSSDRALETQYF. The whole variable domain, remainder taken from reference TRBV5-1 and TRBJ2-5, is KAGVTQTPRYLIKTRGQQVTLSCSPISGHRSVSWYQQTPGQGLQFLFEYFSETQRNKGNFPGRFSGRQFSNSRSEMNVSTLELGDSALYLCASSSDRALETQYFGPGTRLLVL.